This T cell receptor (beta chain) was recorded in a study of T cell responses to AZD1222 COVID-19 vaccine listed by TCRdb under 2021. With regard to the full study: A total of 233 trial participants underwent TCR sequencing, of whom approximately 210 received two doses of AZD1222 and about 25 received two doses of the MenACWY control vaccine. Trial participants were enrolled by age into 18-55, 56-69 and 70-plus year subgroups, with 148, 28 and 57 TCR-sequenced participants respectively.

CDR1 is given as SGHRS and CDR2 as YFSETQ, both from the germline V gene. The cysteine opens and the phenylalanine closes a CDR3 of 16 amino acids. Of all the DNA, just the CDR3 is kept, 48 bases in frame from base 1. V is pared back by 9 bases and J by 7 bases, with 26 bases lying between the germline termini. The CDR3 regions of human TCRbeta chains were analyzed by immunosequencing. As for how the authors treated the data: Repertoire TCRs were matched against a reference library of SARS-CoV-2-specific TCRs generated with the MIRA antigen-specificity platform. Breadth meant the fraction of unique TCRs that were SARS-CoV-2-associated, whereas depth meant the fraction of total T cells that were SARS-CoV-2-associated. Using the MIRA data, every spike-specific TCR was mapped to the spike region that the TCR reacted to and assigned to either a CD4 or a CD8 class. Log10-transformed breadth and depth values were compared by one-way ANOVA with Sidak's multiple comparisons tests. Entries here come from immuneACCESS through TCRdb and include only in-frame sequences with V and J called. Some clones fail to appear in such tables; in the studies checked, an unresolved V gene covers under half of the shortfall, and the cause of the remainder is unknown. D and trimming come from the DNA, and the V and J calls and clone size come from that table. The sample table records fewer than 120,000 clones; about 94% of these occur just once. 2.5% to 3% of the sample is taken by the ten largest.

Explained via the paper, the time point label denotes: about 28 days (+/-7) after the second vaccine dose. AZD1222 recipients whose second dose came at about 4 weeks and those whose second dose came at about 12 weeks were combined into one group, since spike-specific TCR depth and breadth did not differ between the two schedules. Vaccinee samples came from UK trials COV001 and COV002, including a single-blind randomized controlled phase 2/3 trial of AZD1222 (ChAdOx1 nCoV-19) in healthy adults. Trial participant PBMC samples were collected at day 0 and day 28 after the second dose for TCRbeta chain sequencing. Turning to this clone: No antigen is known for it. Per-base qualities were not stored, and no clone one base away is much larger.

The investigation overall reported the following: Because no day 14 peak-response samples were available, the repertoires could be characterized only after the peak T cell response. Participants were mostly white British, with more females than males. The authors suggested clonal diversity may have been underestimated. Epitopes outside the regions mutated in the B.1.351 and B.1.1.7 variants were reportedly recognized by nearly half of the unique spike-specific TCRs. In the small 56-69-year group, the increase in depth fell short of significance, most likely because of low power. A significant rise in spike-specific TCR breadth and depth was observed after two AZD1222 doses relative to day 0 and relative to MenACWY recipients. CD4 TCRs associated with the vaccine covered the entire spike protein, and the dominant responses were in regions 160-218 and 743-854. Only five to seven AZD1222 recipients were SARS-CoV-2 seropositive at baseline, limiting conclusions about previously exposed vaccinees.

This receptor chain uses TRBV5-1 and TRBJ1-5, with a weak D call of TRBD1 (5 bases match). The receptor was derived from an adult who received the AZD1222 COVID-19 vaccine. The starting material was peripheral blood, obtained 28 days after the second AZD1222 dose. CDR3 protein: CANPTYAWGPSQPQHF. Read as DNA, the sequence is TGCGCCAATCCTACTTATGCATGGGGCCCCTCCCAGCCCCAGCATTTT. Supplemented by the reference TRBV5-1 and TRBJ1-5 proteins around the CDR3, the complete variable domain is KAGVTQTPRYLIKTRGQQVTLSCSPISGHRSVSWYQQTPGQGLQFLFEYFSETQRNKGNFPGRFSGRQFSNSRSEMNVSTLELGDSALYLCANPTYAWGPSQPQHFGDGTRLSIL.